This entry lists 32 T cell receptor beta chains sequenced from one sample in a study of radiation and T cells in renal cell carcinoma (dated by TCRdb to 2019 to 2021). Library construction relied on the immunoSEQ multiplex PCR assay. Imported from immuneACCESS, the table was reduced by TCRdb to in-frame sequences with V and J called. These copies leave out some clones; in studies compared against another copy, an unresolved V gene accounts for under half, and the cause of the remainder is not known. A total of 90,000 to 100,000 clones appear in this sample, around 80% of them only once. The ten largest make up roughly 7.9% of the sample. The time point label corresponds to: blood 4 weeks post-SBRT, at nephrectomy. What the treatment or condition label conveys for this sample: 15 Gy SBRT to primary tumor, nephrectomy 4 weeks later. The sequences come from blood, collected from a patient whose treatment included radiotherapy and nephrectomy. Receptors were obtained from a man aged 55 to 69 with renal cell carcinoma.

The chain has TRBV4-1 and TRBJ1-2; D gene ambiguous. From germline, CDR1 is MGHRA and CDR2 YSYEKL. V lost 0 bases and J lost 0, with 11 bases in between. This CDR3 comprises 16 residues. DNA for the CDR3: TGCGCCAGCAGCCAAGACGCAGGTATAGCTAACTATGGCTACACCTTC. Its translation is CASSQDAGIANYGYTF.

The rearrangement joins TRBV9 to TRBJ2-1; 12 nucleotides line up with TRBD2. V shed 0 bases and J 6 bases; nucleotides not matched to a gene: 7. This CDR3 is built from 17 residues. Germline V gene data show CDR1 as SGDLS and CDR2 as YYNGEE. The CDR3 region has the DNA TGTGCCAGCAGCGTAGGAGGACTAGCGGGAATGGGCAATGAGCAGTTCTTC. It codes for CASSVGGLAGMGNEQFF. The full variable domain, its missing parts supplied by reference TRBV9 and TRBJ2-1, is DSGVTQTPKHLITATGQRVTLRCSPRSGDLSVYWYQQSLDQGLQFLIQYYNGEERAKGNILERFSAQQFPDLHSELNLSSLELGDSALYFCASSVGGLAGMGNEQFFGPGTRLTVL.

This chain links TRBV29-1 with TRBJ1-2; D perhaps matches TRBD1 (6 bases). The V and J ends lost 8 bases and 0 bases respectively, with 16 bases between them. This CDR3 comprises 14 residues. The germline V gene has CDR1 SQVTM and CDR2 ANQGSEA. CDR3 in amino acids: CSSAPDSSNYGYTF. The CDR3, as DNA: TGCAGCTCTGCCCCGGACAGCTCTAACTATGGCTACACCTTC. The variable domain in full, completed from reference TRBV29-1 and TRBJ1-2, reads SAVISQKPSRDICQRGTSLTIQCQVDSQVTMMFWYRQQPGQSLTLIATANQGSEATYESGFVIDKFPISRPNLTFSTLTVSNMSPEDSSIYLCSSAPDSSNYGYTFGSGTRLTVV.

The chain carries TRBV14 and TRBJ2-5; TRBD2 might be the D (5 bases). The CDR3 length is 13 residues. The ends were cut back, 4 bases at V and 10 bases at J, with 16 bases in the middle. CDR1 is SGHDN, CDR2 FVKESK, per germline. The CDR3 region has the DNA TGTGCCAGCAGCCCAACTAGTTTTAGGAGCCAGTACTTC. Translated: CASSPTSFRSQYF.

The gene calls are TRBV7-8 and TRBJ1-1, with 7 bases identical to TRBD1. Trimming at V came to 5 bases and at J to 0 bases, leaving 3 bases not matched to a gene. Germline V gene data show CDR1 as SGHVS and CDR2 as FQNEAQ. The CDR3 sequence is 14 residues long. In DNA form, the CDR3 reads TGTGCCAGCAGCCCCACAGGGGTGAACACTGAAGCTTTCTTT. Its translation is CASSPTGVNTEAFF.

The chain uses TRBV27 and TRBJ2-1; 8 bases fit TRBD2. The CDR3 is made up of 14 amino acids. CDR1 and CDR2 from the germline V gene are MNHEY and SMNVEV (reference sequence). J was trimmed by 15 bases and V by 6 bases; bases with no gene match: 16. CDR3 DNA sequence: TGTGCCAGCAGAGCTGCTCTCGGAGCGGGAGTCGGGTTCTTC. Its protein is CASRAALGAGVGFF.

This rearrangement joins TRBV27 to TRBJ1-5; D uncertain. The CDR3 spans 13 residues. The ends were cut back, 5 bases at V and 0 bases at J, with 5 bases in the middle. Germline V gives CDR1 MNHEY, CDR2 SMNVEV (reference sequence). CDR3 sequence (DNA): TGTGCCAGCAGTGGAGATAGCAATCAGCCCCAGCATTTT. Amino acid sequence: CASSGDSNQPQHF.

The chain links TRBV18 to TRBJ1-5, with 7 bases fitting TRBD1. J was trimmed by 2 bases and V by 3 bases; bases with no gene match: 1. Germline CDR1 and CDR2: KGHSH and LQKENI. CDR3 size: 14 residues. The CDR3 DNA follows: TGTGCCAGCTCACCCCAGGGGGGCAATCAGCCCCAGCATTTT. It encodes CASSPQGGNQPQHF.

The sample holds a few counts of this clone. The chain has TRBV30 and TRBJ1-1, with TRBD1 matching over 10 bases. CDR1 GTSNPN and CDR2 SVGIG come from the germline V gene (reference sequence). The V segment lost 4 bases and the J segment 3 bases; nucleotides outside the gene matches: 2. This CDR3 has 13 amino acids. CDR3 residues: CAWTGQGDTEAFF. The CDR3 DNA follows: TGTGCCTGGACCGGACAGGGGGACACTGAAGCTTTCTTT.

This chain links TRBV19 with TRBJ1-2, with 11 nucleotides matching TRBD1. V dropped 7 bases and J dropped 8; count of bases not matched to a gene: 6. Per germline, CDR1 LNHDA and CDR2 SQIVND (reference sequence). The CDR3 has 13 residues. This CDR3 is CASTPGTGGGYTF. CDR3 DNA sequence: TGTGCCAGTACGCCCGGGACAGGGGGAGGCTACACCTTC.

The chain recombines TRBV7-2 with TRBJ1-2, with a tentative D call TRBD1 (5 bases). There are 14 residues in the CDR3. Deletions cut 0 bases from V and 2 bases from J, with 7 bases between. CDR1 SGHTA and CDR2 FQGNSA come from the germline V gene. The CDR3 is CASSLAGDNYGYTF. CDR3 DNA: TGTGCCAGCAGCTTAGCGGGGGACAACTATGGCTACACCTTC.

The chain carries TRBV4-3 and TRBJ2-1, with D tentatively TRBD2 (5 bases). The CDR3 is 16 amino acids. CDR1 LGHNA and CDR2 YSLEER come from the germline V gene. Deletions cut 0 bases from V and 0 bases from J, with 9 bases between. In DNA form, the CDR3 reads TGCGCCAGCAGCCAAGACCTGGGGAGCTCCTACAATGAGCAGTTCTTC. It yields the protein CASSQDLGSSYNEQFF.

The chain links TRBV5-1 to TRBJ2-3; weak D call: TRBD1 (6 bases). CDR3 length equals 17 residues. The germline gives CDR1 SGHRS, CDR2 YFSETQ. V lost 4 bases and J lost 0, with 18 bases in between. CDR3 in DNA: TGCGCCAGCAGCGCCTTTACAGGGAAATCTAGCACAGATACGCAGTATTTT. It specifies CASSAFTGKSSTDTQYF.

This clone was observed a single time. The chain employs TRBV6-1 and TRBJ2-7, with D perhaps matching TRBD1 (6 bases). The CDR3 length is 13 residues. CDR1 and CDR2 from the germline V gene are MNHNS and SASEGT. V was cut by 8 bases and J by 0 bases, with 11 bases left in between. CDR3 in amino acids: CASYGQSSYEQYF. The CDR3 nucleotides are TGTGCCAGCTATGGACAGAGCTCCTACGAGCAGTACTTC.

The genes are TRBV18 and TRBJ2-7; 16 bases align to TRBD2. After removal of 3 bases from V and 1 base from J, the junction contained 6 bases not matched to a gene. Germline V gene sequence: CDR1 KGHSH, CDR2 LQKENI. CDR3 length equals 18 residues. The CDR3 spells CASSPGTSGRDGSYEQYF. For the CDR3, the DNA is TGTGCCAGCTCACCCGGGACTAGCGGGAGGGATGGATCCTACGAGCAGTACTTC.

This clone is categorized as medium-sized. This chain links TRBV7-9 with TRBJ2-1, with TRBD2 matching 7 bases. CDR3 size: 16 residues. Germline V CDR1 and CDR2: SEHNR, FQNEAQ (reference sequence). Losses at the gene ends were 2 bases for V and 0 bases for J; bases not matched to a gene: 4. The chain's CDR3 is CASSLKGGSSYNEQFF. The DNA of the CDR3 is TGTGCCAGCAGCTTAAAGGGCGGGAGCTCCTACAATGAGCAGTTCTTC.

This chain uses TRBV29-1 with TRBJ2-7, with 9 bases fitting TRBD1. V lost 6 bases and J lost 0; bases outside the gene matches: 3. The germline V gene encodes CDR1 SQVTM and CDR2 ANQGSEA. The CDR3 has 13 amino acids. CDR3 residues: CSVGTGSSYEQYF. The CDR3, as DNA: TGCAGCGTGGGGACAGGGAGCTCCTACGAGCAGTACTTC.

The V gene is TRBV7-2, the J gene TRBJ1-1; D is unresolved. Germline CDR1 reads SGHTA; CDR2 reads FQGNSA. CDR3 length: 13 residues. Deletions cut 5 bases from V and 3 bases from J, with 10 bases between. CDR3: CASSPQRDTEAFF. The CDR3 DNA follows: TGTGCCAGCAGCCCACAGCGCGACACTGAAGCTTTCTTT.

The chain carries TRBV12-5 and TRBJ2-3, with 8 bases fitting TRBD2. J gave up 4 bases and V 1 base, and 1 base lay outside the gene matches. The CDR3 extends over 14 amino acids. The germline gives CDR1 LGHNT, CDR2 FRNRAP. CDR3 bases: TGTGCTAGTGGTTTGGGGACTAGCCCAGATACGCAGTATTTT. It encodes CASGLGTSPDTQYF. The complete variable domain, with remaining parts taken from reference TRBV12-5 and TRBJ2-3, reads DARVTQTPRHKVTEMGQEVTMRCQPILGHNTVFWYRQTMMQGLELLAYFRNRAPLDDSGMPKDRFSAEMPDATLATLKIQPSEPRDSAVYFCASGLGTSPDTQYFGPGTRLTVL.

The chain joins TRBV19 to TRBJ1-4; 7 positions agree with TRBD1. The V gene's germline CDR1 is LNHDA and CDR2 SQIVND (reference sequence). This CDR3 has 17 amino acids. V gave up 4 bases and J gave up 0 bases; unmatched junction bases: 8. Here the CDR3 reads CASSTDRRSATNEKLFF. The CDR3 DNA reads as TGTGCCAGTAGTACGGACAGGCGATCAGCAACTAATGAAAAACTGTTTTTT.

The chain employs TRBV7-9 and TRBJ2-3; TRBD1 might be the D (6 bases). There are 14 residues in the CDR3. Germline V gives CDR1 SEHNR, CDR2 FQNEAQ (reference sequence). V was shortened by 1 base and J by 6 bases, with 11 bases between the two germline ends. CDR3 bases: TGTGCCAGCAGCTTAGTGGCAGGGGAGGATACGCAGTATTTT. Protein: CASSLVAGEDTQYF.

The chain couples TRBV4-1 to TRBJ2-7, with TRBD1 as a possible D gene (6 bases). The CDR3 is 15 residues long. Germline assignment: CDR1 MGHRA and CDR2 YSYEKL. Trimming took 0 bases from V and 6 from J, leaving 15 bases between them. The CDR3 bases are TGCGCCAGCAGCCAAGACCACGACAGGAGGTCCGAGCAGTACTTC. It translates to CASSQDHDRRSEQYF.

In its sample, this clone was seen once. The gene calls are TRBV14 and TRBJ2-7; 7 bases are a match to TRBD1. This CDR3 region has 15 residues. Germline V gene lookup returns CDR1 SGHDN and CDR2 FVKESK. V was clipped by 3 bases and J by 4 bases; unmatched bases: 9. CDR3 residues: CASSHQDRKGYEQYF. CDR3 DNA: TGTGCCAGCAGCCACCAGGACAGGAAGGGATACGAGCAGTACTTC. Full variable domain (missing parts from reference TRBV14 and TRBJ2-7): EAGVTQFPSHSVIEKGQTVTLRCDPISGHDNLYWYRRVMGKEIKFLLHFVKESKQDESGMPNNRFLAERTGGTYSTLKVQPAELEDSGVYFCASSHQDRKGYEQYFGPGTRLTVT.

This clone was seen only a few times. The genes are TRBV15 and TRBJ2-5; 8 positions agree with TRBD2. Losses at the gene ends were 4 bases for V and 2 bases for J; bases not matched to a gene: 6. Germline V gene lookup returns CDR1 LNHNV and CDR2 YYDKDF (reference sequence). The CDR3 is made up of 15 amino acids. The CDR3 protein is CATSIHSSGQETQYF. CDR3 DNA sequence: TGTGCCACCAGCATCCATTCTAGCGGGCAAGAGACCCAGTACTTC.

The chain combines TRBV5-1 with TRBJ2-5, with D possibly TRBD2 on 6 matching bases. Germline CDR1 and CDR2: SGHRS and YFSETQ. Trimming left V 2 bases short and J 3 bases short, with 8 bases between. The CDR3 runs 13 residues. The CDR3 loop is CASSLGGEETQYF. DNA of the CDR3: TGCGCCAGCAGCTTAGGAGGGGAAGAGACCCAGTACTTC.

J is TRBJ2-2 and V is TRBV27, with 7 bases identical to TRBD2. The V segment lost 8 bases and the J segment 6 bases; nucleotides outside the gene matches: 6. Germline V gene lookup returns CDR1 MNHEY and CDR2 SMNVEV (reference sequence). This CDR3 spans 13 amino acids. Here the CDR3 reads CASPEGGAGELFF. CDR3 in DNA: TGTGCCAGCCCCGAGGGAGGGGCCGGGGAGCTGTTTTTT.

The chain links TRBV29-1 to TRBJ2-7, with TRBD2 matching 11 bases. V lost 6 bases and J lost 2; bases outside the gene matches: 15. CDR1 and CDR2 from the germline V gene are SQVTM and ANQGSEA. CDR3 length equals 17 residues. CDR3 sequence: CSVAGVASGRSPYEQYF. The CDR3 DNA is TGCAGCGTGGCGGGGGTCGCTAGCGGGAGGTCGCCCTACGAGCAGTACTTC.

The chain recombines TRBV19 with TRBJ2-2, with 7 nucleotides matching TRBD2. There are 14 residues in the CDR3. Per germline, CDR1 LNHDA and CDR2 SQIVND (reference sequence). The junction had 7 bases not matched to a gene; V was cut back by 7 bases and J by 5 bases. CDR3 sequence: CASTVLGGTGELFF. The CDR3 DNA follows: TGTGCCAGTACCGTGTTGGGGGGGACCGGGGAGCTGTTTTTT.

The genes are TRBV7-9 and TRBJ1-1; 8 bases fit TRBD1. CDR3 length: 16 residues. V lost 5 bases and J lost 1; bases outside the gene matches: 9. Germline V gives CDR1 SEHNR, CDR2 FQNEAQ (reference sequence). The CDR3 nucleotides read TGTGCCAGCAGCCCGGGGTATGGGACAGGGAACACTGAAGCTTTCTTT. Translated: CASSPGYGTGNTEAFF. Filled out from reference TRBV7-9 and TRBJ1-1, the complete variable domain reads DTGVSQNPRHKITKRGQNVTFRCDPISEHNRLYWYRQTLGQGPEFLTYFQNEAQLEKSRLLSDRFSAERPKGSFSTLEIQRTEQGDSAMYLCASSPGYGTGNTEAFFGQGTRLTVV.

CDR3 DNA sequence: TGTGCCAGCAGCTTTATAAGAGGGGGCACTGATGAAAAACTGTTTTTT. Its translation is CASSFIRGGTDEKLFF. J is TRBJ1-4 and V is TRBV7-9; 7 bases match TRBD1. CDR3 length: 16 residues. Germline CDR1 SEHNR, CDR2 FQNEAQ (reference sequence). The trim removed 3 bases at V and 6 bases at J, leaving 10 bases unmatched.

This sequence joins TRBV7-8 and TRBJ2-7; TRBD1 aligns across 9 bases. V lost 1 base to trimming and J lost 3 bases; unmatched junction nucleotides: 1. Per the germline V gene, CDR1 is SGHVS and CDR2 is FQNEAQ. This CDR3 region has 14 residues. The CDR3 coding sequence is TGTGCCAGCAGCTTAGACAGGGGGCGCTACGAGCAGTACTTC. Translating gives CASSLDRGRYEQYF.

The CDR3 spells CASTRYYTGELFF. The CDR3 DNA reads as TGTGCCAGCACTAGGTATTACACCGGGGAGCTGTTTTTT. The rearrangement uses TRBV28 and TRBJ2-2; unclear D gene. This CDR3 contains 13 residues. Germline CDR1 MDHEN, CDR2 SYDVKM. V shed 7 bases and J shed 3 bases, with 9 bases lying between them.